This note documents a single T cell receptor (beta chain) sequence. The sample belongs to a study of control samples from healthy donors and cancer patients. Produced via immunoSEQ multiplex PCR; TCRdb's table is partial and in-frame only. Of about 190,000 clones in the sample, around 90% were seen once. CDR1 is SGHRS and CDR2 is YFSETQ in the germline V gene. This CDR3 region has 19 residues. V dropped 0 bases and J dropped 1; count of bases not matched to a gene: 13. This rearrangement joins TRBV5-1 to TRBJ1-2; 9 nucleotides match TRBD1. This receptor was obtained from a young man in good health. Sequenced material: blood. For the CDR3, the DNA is TGCGCCAGCAGCTTGGTTGGACTTGACACAGGGGGCTTTAACTATGGCTACACCTTC. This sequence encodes CASSLVGLDTGGFNYGYTF.